This passage covers 26 T cell receptor beta chains from one sample sequenced in a study of tumor-infiltrating lymphocytes in primary liver carcinoma. The input was about 490 ng total RNA; TCR beta cDNA was made from it with a constant-region primer. Amplification in three nested multiplex PCR rounds with slightly modified ARM-PCR gave rise to TCR beta libraries. Primers for the first two PCR rounds were TRBV1-TRBV30 forward primers and a C-beta reverse primer (around 10 cycles per round). TCRdb re-derived calls from the multiplex PCR reads in MiXCR, one entry per CDR3 protein. The sample has approximately 330,000 distinct CDR3 sequences, roughly 61% seen once. They got blood RNA out of unsorted whole blood and also pulled out germline DNA. Sequencing was carried out using peripheral blood. The receptors were gathered from a man aged 35 to 55 with primary liver carcinoma and hepatitis B virus infection.

Of note for this clonotype: A much bigger clone sits one base away, suggesting this may be a read error. The chain couples TRBV4-1 to TRBJ1-1, with TRBD1 identical over 10 bases. Germline lookup yields CDR1 MGHRA and CDR2 YSYEKL. CDR3 length equals 16 residues. V trimming: 0 bases; J trimming: 3 bases; junction bases outside the gene matches: 4. CDR3 coding DNA: TGCGCCAGCAGCCAAGATTTGGGGACAGGGGACACTGAAGCTTTCTTT. It encodes CASSQDLGTGDTEAFF.

About this clonotype: The conserved closing phenylalanine or tryptophan is absent in this CDR3, likely reflecting a read error. No DNA is shown, since the ends of the CDR3 on it are uncertain; the CDR3 is the one TCRdb lists. V is TRBV11-2 and J is TRBJ2-2; the D call in the table, TRBD2, was not verified against the DNA. The germline CDR1 and CDR2 sequences are SGHAT and FQNNGV. With termini counted, the CDR3 has 16 amino acids. The CDR3 spells CASSGPGLDNTGELFL.

This chain connects TRBV6-5 to TRBJ2-1, with D uncertain. From germline, CDR1 is MNHEY and CDR2 SVGAGI. V lost 6 bases and J lost 9, with 9 bases in between. This CDR3 spans 11 amino acids. CDR3 in DNA: TGTGCCAGCAGGTCGAGATTTGAGCAGTTCTTC. Amino acids: CASRSRFEQFF.

A remark on this clonotype: An end of the junction does not agree with germline; a read error may underlie this. The chain couples TRBV6-2 or TRBV6-3 to TRBJ1-1; D gene ambiguous. This CDR3 contains 17 residues. Germline V lookup: CDR1 MNHEY, CDR2 SVGEGT. CDR3 DNA sequence: TGTGCCAGCAGTTACTCGAGGTTTACGGCGTTGAACGCTGAAGCTTTCTTT. This codes for CASSYSRFTALNAEAFF.

The V gene is TRBV11-2, the J gene TRBJ2-7; 9 nucleotides match TRBD2. V gave up 7 bases and J gave up 8 bases; unmatched junction bases: 15. This CDR3 is built from 15 residues. Germline V lookup: CDR1 SGHAT, CDR2 FQNNGV. The CDR3 DNA sequence: TGTGCCAGCAACAAACTAGCGGGTTACATGGACAAGCAGTACTTC. Translated: CASNKLAGYMDKQYF.

To note about this clonotype: One base away lies a much larger clone, so this may be a sequencing read error. The chain joins TRBV10-2 to TRBJ1-5; D ambiguous. Germline V lookup: CDR1 WSHSY, CDR2 SAAADI. The CDR3 has 12 residues. The CDR3 region is CASSESGQPQQF. DNA of the CDR3: TGCGCCAGCAGTGAGTCGGGTCAGCCCCAGCAATTT.

The chain carries TRBV4-1 and TRBJ2-1; maybe TRBD2 (5 bases). Germline V gives CDR1 MGHRA, CDR2 YSYEKL. Trimming cost V 2 bases and J 5 bases, with 13 bases left between them. The CDR3 has 15 residues. The CDR3 coding sequence is TGCGCCAGCAGCCAATACCGGGAATCCAACAATGAGCAGTTCTTC. Its protein product is CASSQYRESNNEQFF.

This clonotype appeared many times. J is TRBJ2-4 and V is TRBV12-3 or TRBV12-4; TRBD2 matches 11 bases. V was pared by 5 bases and J by 7 bases, with 7 bases of the junction left unmatched. The CDR3 is made up of 15 amino acids. This CDR3 reads CASSPTSGNWNIQYF. DNA of the CDR3: TGTGCCAGCAGTCCGACTAGCGGGAATTGGAACATTCAGTACTTC.

A remark on this clonotype: The junction and the germline gene differ at one end; a read error may be behind it. In nucleotides, the CDR3 is TGTACCAGCAATCACATAAGGACCCGCAACACTGAAGCTTTCTTT. This codes for CTSNHIRTRNTEAFF. The chain has TRBV6-5 and TRBJ1-1; D is ambiguous. Looked up from germline, CDR1 is MNHEY and CDR2 is SVGAGI. The CDR3 is 15 residues long.

This clonotype was found a few times. V and J are TRBV12-3 or TRBV12-4 and TRBJ1-3; the match to TRBD1 covers 11 bases. The CDR3 covers 14 residues. V shed 6 bases and J 5 bases; nucleotides not matched to a gene: 3. The CDR3 nucleotides read TGTGCCAGCAGCCGGACAGGGGGCAGAAACACCATATATTTT. This translates into CASSRTGGRNTIYF.

The J gene is TRBJ1-5, the V gene TRBV5-5, with D uncertain. Germline loops: CDR1 SGHKS, CDR2 YYEKEE (reference sequence). This CDR3 has 14 residues. V gave up 4 bases and J gave up 11 bases, with 19 bases separating them. This CDR3 is CASSPGNRGQSQHF. CDR3 DNA sequence: TGTGCCAGCAGCCCGGGGAATCGTGGGCAGTCCCAGCATTTT.

About this clonotype itself: Given a much more abundant clone one base away, this may be a read error. The chain carries TRBV12-3 or TRBV12-4 and TRBJ2-2; D gene uncertain. Trimming removed 3 bases from V and 1 base from J, with 9 bases in between. CDR3 length: 15 amino acids. The DNA of the CDR3 is TGTGCCAGCAGTTTGGCAGCCATGAACACCGGGGAGCTGTTTTTT. As protein: CASSLAAMNTGELFF.

The chain links TRBV7-3 to TRBJ2-3, with 10 bases that match TRBD2. Germline V gene sequence: CDR1 SGHTA, CDR2 FQGTGA. With V trimmed by 3 bases and J by 5 bases, 8 bases remained unmatched. CDR3 size: 16 residues. CDR3 coding DNA: TGTGCCAGCAGCTTGAATAGCGGGAGGAATGGAGATACGCAGTATTTT. This codes for CASSLNSGRNGDTQYF.

The chain links TRBV5-1 to TRBJ2-3; D might be TRBD1 (5 bases). This CDR3 spans 14 amino acids. The germline CDR1 and CDR2 sequences are SGHRS and YFSETQ. V was shortened by 0 bases and J by 4 bases, with 9 bases between the two germline ends. CDR3: CASSLGRTPDTQYF. CDR3 DNA sequence: TGCGCCAGCAGCTTGGGCCGGACACCAGATACGCAGTATTTT.

Concerning this clonotype: This could be a read error, since a much larger clone is one nucleotide away. V gene TRBV10-3 combines with J gene TRBJ1-6; no clear D gene. Looked up from germline, CDR1 is ENHRY and CDR2 is SYGVKD. There are 13 residues in the CDR3. CDR3 bases: TGTGCCATCCGTGTGGAACCGGATTCACCCCTCCAATTT. As protein: CAIRVEPDSPLQF.

This clonotype occurred many times. This chain uses TRBV6-1 with TRBJ2-1; D possibly corresponds to TRBD1 (5 bases). Germline V lookup: CDR1 MNHNS, CDR2 SASEGT. V was shortened by 6 bases and J by 0 bases, with 6 bases between the two germline ends. CDR3 size: 13 residues. In DNA form, the CDR3 reads TGTGCCAGCAGACAGGTCTCCTACAATGAGCAGTTCTTC. Its protein is CASRQVSYNEQFF.

In its sample, this clonotype was seen once. A much larger clonotype is one base distant, so this may be a read error. This chain uses TRBV4-3 with TRBJ1-1; no clear D gene. Germline V gene data show CDR1 as LGHNA and CDR2 as YSLEER. CDR3 length equals 14 residues. V shed 4 bases and J shed 3 bases, with 12 bases lying between them. The CDR3 loop reads CASSREVSDTEAFF. DNA of the CDR3: TGCGCCAGCAGCCGGGAGGTGTCGGACACTGAAGCTTTCTTT.

This clonotype has a count of ten or more. This chain uses TRBV12-3 or TRBV12-4 with TRBJ1-1; 9 bases are a match to TRBD1. The V gene end was trimmed by 6 bases and the J gene end by 3 bases; junction bases not matched to a gene: 8. CDR3 length: 15 amino acids. CDR3 residues: CASRTLQGADTEAFF. CDR3 DNA: TGTGCCAGCAGGACTTTACAGGGGGCCGACACTGAAGCTTTCTTT.

About this clonotype itself: It is likely a read error, because the conserved phenylalanine at the end of the CDR3 is missing. The rearrangement uses TRBV14 and TRBJ2-7; the D call may be TRBD1 or TRBD2 (5 bases each). Germline CDR1 reads SGHDN; CDR2 reads FVKESK. This CDR3 has 13 residues. The V and J ends lost 6 bases and 7 bases respectively, with 16 bases between them. CDR3 sequence: CASSRPGTEEQYS. CDR3 in DNA: TGTGCCAGCAGTCGACCCGGGACCGAAGAGCAGTACTCC.

J is TRBJ1-6 and V is TRBV9, with D possibly being TRBD1 (5 bases). The CDR3 contains 17 residues. Germline CDR1 reads SGDLS; CDR2 reads YYNGEE. V gave up 5 bases and J gave up 0 bases, with 15 bases separating them. CDR3 DNA: TGTGCCAGCAGACCCCGACAGAGATCCTCCTATAATTCACCCCTCCACTTT. Residues: CASRPRQRSSYNSPLHF.

The gene calls are TRBV6-5 and TRBJ2-7; 9 bases align to TRBD1. Germline V gene lookup returns CDR1 MNHEY and CDR2 SVGAGI. V shed 8 bases, J shed 3 bases, and the junction held 8 bases outside the gene matches. CDR3 length: 14 amino acids. The CDR3 here is CASQYRTGVYEQYF. CDR3 in DNA: TGTGCCAGCCAATACCGGACAGGGGTCTACGAGCAGTACTTC.

Remarks on this clonotype: At one boundary the junction diverges from the germline segment, which might be a read error. The chain uses TRBV5-4 and TRBJ2-5, with D possibly being TRBD2 (5 bases). The CDR3 runs 13 residues. Germline assignment: CDR1 SGHNT and CDR2 YYREEE (reference sequence). The CDR3 DNA follows: TGTACCAGCAGCCCGACGGGGCAAGAGACCCAGTACTTC. As protein: CTSSPTGQETQYF.

This clonotype was counted ten times or more. The rearrangement uses TRBV10-2 and TRBJ1-1; TRBD1 aligns across 9 bases. Germline V lookup: CDR1 WSHSY, CDR2 SAAADI. J was trimmed by 4 bases and V by 6 bases; bases with no gene match: 3. This CDR3 has 13 residues. CDR3 residues: CASSDRGITEAFF. Written as DNA, the CDR3 is TGCGCCAGCAGCGACAGGGGGATCACTGAAGCTTTCTTT.

On this clonotype itself: This clone may be a read error of a much larger clone one base away. The chain joins TRBV12-3 or TRBV12-4 to TRBJ1-6; 7 nucleotides match TRBD1. This CDR3 comprises 16 residues. CDR3 coding DNA: TGTACCAGCAGCACCTACAGGGGTCCCTATAATTCACCCCTCCACTTT. Its protein is CTSSTYRGPYNSPLHF.

Regarding this clonotype: Its ends do not fully match the called genes, so a read error is possible. This sequence joins TRBV11-2 and TRBJ1-2; D perhaps matches TRBD1 (5 bases). This CDR3 contains 15 residues. Germline V CDR1 and CDR2: SGHAT, FQNNGV. The CDR3 region is CVSSLYGADRHGYTF. CDR3 bases: TGTGTCAGCAGCTTATACGGGGCAGATCGTCATGGCTACACCTTC.

The chain joins TRBV7-9 to TRBJ2-7, with TRBD2 identical over 9 bases. CDR1 is SEHNR, CDR2 FQNEAQ, per germline (reference sequence). CDR3 size: 13 residues. The J segment lost 5 bases and the V segment lost 5 bases, leaving 4 bases of the junction unmatched. The CDR3 region has the DNA TGTGCCAGCAGCCGTTGGACTAGCGACGAGCAGTACTTC. The encoded protein is CASSRWTSDEQYF. The variable domain in full, with the rest retrieved from reference TRBV7-9 and TRBJ2-7, is DTGVSQNPRHKITKRGQNVTFRCDPISEHNRLYWYRQTLGQGPEFLTYFQNEAQLEKSRLLSDRFSAERPKGSFSTLEIQRTEQGDSAMYLCASSRWTSDEQYFGPGTRLTVT.